One and the same sample provided the 27 T cell receptor beta chains below, sequenced in a study of OX40 agonist ivuxolimab in advanced cancers. Generated by immunoSEQ multiplex PCR, the TCRdb table keeps only in-frame clones and is missing some. The sample holds about 77,000 clones; roughly 84% are singletons and the top ten take under 6.5%. The specimen was CD4+ or CD8+ T cells sorted from blood, collected in a trial of the OX40 agonist ivuxolimab. The receptors shown here come from an adult with an advanced solid tumor such as melanoma, head and neck, liver or kidney cancer.

This clone was seen a handful of times. The chain carries TRBV5-6 and TRBJ1-4; tentative D call: TRBD1 (5 bases). The CDR3 consists of 12 residues. Per the germline V gene, CDR1 is SGHDT and CDR2 is YYEEEE. The germline V and J ends were trimmed by 4 bases and 10 bases, with 11 bases remaining between them. The CDR3 DNA reads TGTGCCAGCAGCCTGGACGGGGGAAAACTGTTTTTT. Encoded protein: CASSLDGGKLFF.

The gene calls are TRBV7-2 and TRBJ2-5; D is perhaps TRBD2 (6 bases). This CDR3 contains 14 residues. CDR1 is SGHTA, CDR2 FQGNSA, per germline. The germline V and J ends were trimmed by 3 bases and 4 bases, with 12 bases remaining between them. DNA for the CDR3: TGTGCCAGCAGCTTGAGGACTATGGGAGAGACCCAGTACTTC. Translating gives CASSLRTMGETQYF.

CDR3 in DNA: TGCGCCAGCAGTTACGGGTCTGGCTACACCTTC. Translating it yields CASSYGSGYTF. The genes are TRBV23-1 and TRBJ1-2; D gene unclear. TRBV23-1 is reported as an ORF; its role is uncertain. This CDR3 comprises 11 residues. The V gene lost 5 bases and the J gene lost 7 bases, with 8 bases spanning the gap.

V usage is TRBV27 and J usage is TRBJ2-5; 7 bases map to TRBD1. CDR1 and CDR2 (germline): MNHEY, SMNVEV (reference sequence). The CDR3 covers 14 residues. The trim removed 2 bases at V and 6 bases at J, leaving 6 bases unmatched. This chain's CDR3 is CASSLKTGFQTQYF. In DNA, the CDR3 is TGTGCCAGCAGTTTAAAGACAGGGTTTCAGACCCAGTACTTC.

V and J are TRBV7-2 and TRBJ1-3; D unclear. The CDR3 is made up of 12 amino acids. With 6 bases removed from V and 8 bases from J, the gap between germline ends came to 11 bases. Germline CDR1 and CDR2: SGHTA and FQGNSA. The CDR3 region is CASRIPGYTIYF. The CDR3 DNA reads TGTGCCAGCAGGATACCTGGTTACACCATATATTTT.

The gene calls are TRBV10-3 and TRBJ2-1; 10 bases line up with TRBD2. The CDR3 extends over 14 amino acids. V trimming: 6 bases; J trimming: 4 bases; junction bases outside the gene matches: 3. Germline values: CDR1 ENHRY, CDR2 SYGVKD. The DNA of the CDR3 is TGTGCCATCAGCGAACTAGCGGGGTACAATGAGCAGTTCTTC. Translated: CAISELAGYNEQFF.

V gene TRBV21-1 combines with J gene TRBJ1-2; the D call in the table, TRBD1, was not verified against the DNA. TRBV21-1 is designated a pseudogene. The CDR3 contains 14 residues. The CDR3: CASSSSGQNYGYTF. In nucleotides, the CDR3 is TGTGCCAGCAGCTCTTCGGGACAGAACTATGGCTACACCTTC.

The chain uses TRBV7-2 and TRBJ2-7; D is unclear. Germline V gene data show CDR1 as SGHTA and CDR2 as FQGNSA. V lost 1 base to trimming and J lost 3 bases, with 10 bases between them. This CDR3 contains 14 residues. CDR3 protein: CASSLGPANYEQYF. CDR3 bases: TGTGCCAGCAGCTTAGGACCGGCTAACTACGAGCAGTACTTC.

J is TRBJ2-3 and V is TRBV6-1; 7 bases line up with TRBD2. Trimming cost V 7 bases and J 6 bases; bases outside gene matches: 4. This CDR3 is built from 12 residues. Germline CDR1 reads MNHNS; CDR2 reads SASEGT. DNA of the CDR3: TGTGCCAGCACCATCGGGGGGGATACGCAGTATTTT. Protein sequence: CASTIGGDTQYF.

This chain links TRBV30 with TRBJ2-7; D tentatively reads TRBD1 or TRBD2 (6 bases each). Germline values: CDR1 GTSNPN, CDR2 SVGIG (reference sequence). This CDR3 has 13 amino acids. V was shortened by 2 bases and J by 6 bases, with 14 bases between the two germline ends. In nucleotides, the CDR3 is TGTGCCTGGAGTTTGGGGGGCGCGTTCGAGCAGTACTTC. Its protein product is CAWSLGGAFEQYF. Supplemented by reference TRBV30 and TRBJ2-7, the full variable domain reads SQTIHQWPATLVQPVGSPLSLECTVEGTSNPNLYWYRQAAGRGLQLLFYSVGIGQISSEVPQNLSASRPQDRQFILSSKKLLLSDSGFYLCAWSLGGAFEQYFGPGTRLTVT.

The CDR3 nucleotides are TGTGCCAGTAGTATCCCTGGAGGGAGCTACGAGCAGTACTTC. Translation: CASSIPGGSYEQYF. The rearrangement uses TRBV19 and TRBJ2-7; the D gene is possibly TRBD2 (6 bases). V gave up 3 bases and J gave up 3 bases, with 12 bases separating them. The CDR3 has 14 residues. Germline CDR1 is LNHDA and CDR2 is SQIVND (reference sequence).

The chain joins TRBV7-3 to TRBJ2-5, with 10 positions matching TRBD1. Germline assignment: CDR1 SGHTA and CDR2 FQGTGA. V lost 5 bases and J lost 2; bases outside the gene matches: 5. The CDR3 is 15 amino acids. For the CDR3, the DNA is TGTGCCAGCAGCGTGGGACAGGGGATTCAAGAGACCCAGTACTTC. It yields the protein CASSVGQGIQETQYF. The whole variable domain, remainder taken from reference TRBV7-3 and TRBJ2-5, is GAGVSQTPSNKVTEKGKYVELRCDPISGHTALYWYRQSLGQGPEFLIYFQGTGAADDSGLPNDRFFAVRPEGSVSTLKIQRTERGDSAVYLCASSVGQGIQETQYFGPGTRLLVL.

CDR3 DNA sequence: TGTGCCAGCTCACCGAACAGGGAGGGAAACACCATATATTTT. This encodes CASSPNREGNTIYF. The chain links TRBV18 to TRBJ1-3, with a possible D match to TRBD1 (6 bases). Between the trimmed V and J ends, which lost 3 bases and 4 bases, there was a span of 10 bases. Germline V gene data show CDR1 as KGHSH and CDR2 as LQKENI. CDR3 length: 14 amino acids.

The genes are TRBV4-1 and TRBJ2-5; the match to TRBD1 covers 8 bases. The end of the DNA fits TRBJ2-7 better, so the J call may be wrong. CDR3 length: 15 amino acids. Germline CDR1 reads MGHRA; CDR2 reads YSYEKL. As DNA, the CDR3 is TGCGCCAGCAGCCAAGATCCACAGGGGGCCTACGAGCAGTACTTC. Its protein is CASSQDPQGAYEQYF.

This clone was detected once. The rearrangement joins TRBV14 to TRBJ1-5; TRBD1 matches 8 bases. After removal of 3 bases from V and 4 bases from J, the junction contained 2 bases not matched to a gene. Germline loops: CDR1 SGHDN, CDR2 FVKESK. The CDR3 length is 14 residues. CDR3 in DNA: TGTGCCAGCAGCCAGAGGACAGGGAATCAGCCCCAGCATTTT. Translated: CASSQRTGNQPQHF.

The chain combines TRBV4-3 with TRBJ1-2; D perhaps matches TRBD1 (5 bases). From germline, CDR1 is LGHNA and CDR2 YSLEER. Trimming removed 1 base at V and 4 bases at J, with 16 bases between. The CDR3 runs to 16 residues. The CDR3 protein is CASSQAITGHSYGYTF. CDR3 in DNA: TGCGCCAGCAGCCAAGCCATCACGGGGCATAGCTATGGCTACACCTTC.

In DNA, the CDR3 is TGTGCCAGCAGCGAACAGGGGGCGCTTTTCAATCAGCCCCAGCATTTT. Residues: CASSEQGALFNQPQHF. V gene TRBV7-9 combines with J gene TRBJ1-5; 9 bases fit TRBD1. J lost 3 bases, V lost 5 bases, and 8 bases had no gene match. The CDR3 totals 16 residues. CDR1 and CDR2 from the germline V gene are SEHNR and FQNEAQ (reference sequence).

This rearrangement joins TRBV7-9 to TRBJ2-1; D perhaps matches TRBD1 (5 bases). The CDR3 is made up of 14 amino acids. Between the trimmed V and J ends, which lost 0 bases and 8 bases, there was a span of 11 bases. Looked up from germline, CDR1 is SEHNR and CDR2 is FQNEAQ (reference sequence). CDR3 in DNA: TGTGCCAGCAGCTTAGCGACAGAGTGGGATGAGCAGTTCTTC. This sequence encodes CASSLATEWDEQFF.

V and J are TRBV5-1 and TRBJ1-1; maybe TRBD1 (6 bases). The CDR3 covers 14 residues. Germline V CDR1 and CDR2: SGHRS, YFSETQ. V shed 4 bases and J shed 2 bases, with 12 bases lying between them. CDR3 sequence reads: CASSATGTNTEAFF. CDR3 DNA: TGCGCCAGCAGCGCTACCGGGACAAACACTGAAGCTTTCTTT. The complete variable domain, with remaining parts taken from reference TRBV5-1 and TRBJ1-1, reads KAGVTQTPRYLIKTRGQQVTLSCSPISGHRSVSWYQQTPGQGLQFLFEYFSETQRNKGNFPGRFSGRQFSNSRSEMNVSTLELGDSALYLCASSATGTNTEAFFGQGTRLTVV.

J is TRBJ2-2 and V is TRBV12-2. TRBV12-2 is a pseudogene segment. The length of the CDR3 is 17 residues. CDR3 sequence (DNA): TGTGCAAGTCGCCTTACGGTGGGGGGCCCCCACACCGGGGAGCTGTTTTTT. Its protein product is CASRLTVGGPHTGELFF.

The chain links TRBV5-6 to TRBJ1-1; D perhaps matches TRBD1 (6 bases). Germline V gene sequence: CDR1 SGHDT, CDR2 YYEEEE. The CDR3 spans 14 residues. V was cut by 4 bases and J by 5 bases, with 15 bases left in between. Here the CDR3 reads CASSLGGPGTEAFF. The CDR3 DNA reads TGTGCCAGCAGCCTTGGGGGCCCCGGGACTGAAGCTTTCTTT.

The V and J genes are TRBV9 and TRBJ1-6; unclear D gene. With 4 bases removed from V and 7 bases from J, the gap between germline ends came to 12 bases. The CDR3 contains 14 residues. Germline CDR1 and CDR2: SGDLS and YYNGEE. The CDR3 loop is CASSTLTGNSPLHF. The CDR3 DNA reads as TGTGCCAGCAGCACCTTAACGGGGAATTCACCCCTCCACTTT.

V and J are TRBV9 and TRBJ1-6, with TRBD1 matching 10 bases. The CDR3 loop spans 16 amino acids. V dropped 3 bases and J dropped 6; count of bases not matched to a gene: 6. The germline V gene encodes CDR1 SGDLS and CDR2 YYNGEE. CDR3 sequence reads: CASSGARDRGNSPLHF. The DNA of the CDR3 is TGTGCCAGCAGCGGGGCCCGGGACAGGGGTAATTCACCCCTCCACTTT.

V gene TRBV7-2 combines with J gene TRBJ2-4; D possibly matches TRBD1 or TRBD2 (6 bases each). Trimming took 5 bases from V and 7 from J, leaving 15 bases between them. CDR1 and CDR2 (germline): SGHTA, FQGNSA. The CDR3 consists of 14 residues. The CDR3 DNA follows: TGTGCCAGCAGCCCCACAATGGGGGGCAACATTCAGTACTTC. This codes for CASSPTMGGNIQYF.

This clone has only a few counts. The chain joins TRBV30 to TRBJ1-5; the D is unclear. The V and J ends lost 2 bases and 6 bases respectively, with 5 bases between them. This CDR3 comprises 11 residues. Germline CDR1 and CDR2: GTSNPN and SVGIG (reference sequence). For the CDR3, the DNA is TGTGCCTGGAGTTTGGGTCAGCCCCAGCATTTT. Protein product: CAWSLGQPQHF.

This chain links TRBV10-3 with TRBJ2-3; 8 nucleotides match TRBD2. The CDR3 runs to 15 residues. After removal of 10 bases from V and 2 bases from J, the junction contained 11 bases not matched to a gene. Germline V gene sequence: CDR1 ENHRY, CDR2 SYGVKD. The DNA for the CDR3 is TGTGCCACCCGGGTGCGGGGGGCAAACACAGATACGCAGTATTTT. This gives the protein CATRVRGANTDTQYF.

The chain's CDR3 is CASTIGNTIYF. For the CDR3, the DNA is TGCGCCAGCACCATCGGAAACACCATATATTTT. This rearrangement joins TRBV10-2 to TRBJ1-3; D is ambiguous. Deletions cut 7 bases from V and 4 bases from J, with 5 bases between. The CDR3 has 11 residues. Germline assignment: CDR1 WSHSY and CDR2 SAAADI.